The clone carrying this T cell receptor (beta chain) turned up a few times. The antigen is undetermined. The record originates from a study of T cells in Graves' hyperthyroidism and ophthalmopathy. Study results and limitations: Ophthalmopathy, which appeared later, was predicted by the model a median approximately six months before onset.

RNA transcripts provided the source from which TCR beta CDR3 regions were amplified. A first-round RT-PCR of the TCR CDR3 used the HTBI primer set. MiXCR, run by TCRdb on the multiplex PCR reads, gives a single entry per CDR3 protein. The profile shows about 420,000 distinct CDR3 sequences, approximately 13% of them singletons. The CDR3 runs 15 residues. Germline V CDR1 and CDR2: LGHNT, FRNRAP. Unmatched junction bases numbered 4, after V lost 4 bases and J lost 2 bases. Graves' hyperthyroidism showing no ophthalmopathy progression within 18 months was considered stable. Patients aged 18 to 65 had newly diagnosed hyperthyroidism that had lasted under 2 months.

This TCR derives from a woman aged 18-29 years with Graves' hyperthyroidism. The chain has TRBV12-5 and TRBJ2-1, with 8 bases that match TRBD2. Sequencing input: blood. The CDR3 protein is CASGSSGGAYNEQFF. The CDR3 nucleotides read TGTGCTAGTGGTTCCTCGGGGGGGGCCTACAATGAGCAGTTCTTC. The full variable domain, its missing parts supplied by reference TRBV12-5 and TRBJ2-1, is DARVTQTPRHKVTEMGQEVTMRCQPILGHNTVFWYRQTMMQGLELLAYFRNRAPLDDSGMPKDRFSAEMPDATLATLKIQPSEPRDSAVYFCASGSSGGAYNEQFFGPGTRLTVL.